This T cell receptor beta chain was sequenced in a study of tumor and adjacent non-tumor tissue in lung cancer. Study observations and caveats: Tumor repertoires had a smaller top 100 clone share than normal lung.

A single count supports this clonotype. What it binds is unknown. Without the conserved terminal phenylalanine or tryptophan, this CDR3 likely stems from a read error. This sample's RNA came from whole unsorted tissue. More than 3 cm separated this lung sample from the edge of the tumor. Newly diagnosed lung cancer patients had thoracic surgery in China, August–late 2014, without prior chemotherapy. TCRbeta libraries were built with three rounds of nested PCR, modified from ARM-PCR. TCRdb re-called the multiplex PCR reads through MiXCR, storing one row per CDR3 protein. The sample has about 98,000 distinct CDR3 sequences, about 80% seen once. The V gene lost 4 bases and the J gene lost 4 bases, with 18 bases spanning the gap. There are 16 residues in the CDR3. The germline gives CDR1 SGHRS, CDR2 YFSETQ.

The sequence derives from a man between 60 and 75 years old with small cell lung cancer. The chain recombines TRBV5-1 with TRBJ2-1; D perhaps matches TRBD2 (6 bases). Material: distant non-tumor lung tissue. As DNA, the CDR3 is TGCGCCAGCAGCGACCTAGTGGGAGGAGCATACAATGAGCAGTTCGTC. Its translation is CASSDLVGGAYNEQFV.